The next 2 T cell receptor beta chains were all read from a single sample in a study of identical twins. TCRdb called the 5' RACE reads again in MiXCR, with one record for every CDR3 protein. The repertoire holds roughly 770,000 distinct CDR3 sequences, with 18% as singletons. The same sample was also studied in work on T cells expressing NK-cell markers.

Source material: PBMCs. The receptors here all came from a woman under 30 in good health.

The DNA for the CDR3 is TGTGCCATCAGTGGTCCTAGCGGGCAGTCCTACGAGCAGTACTTC. Translated, it gives CAISGPSGQSYEQYF. The rearrangement joins TRBV10-3 to TRBJ2-7; 8 bases agree with TRBD2. The CDR3 has 15 residues. V gave up 4 bases and J gave up 1 base; unmatched junction bases: 6. The V gene's germline CDR1 is ENHRY and CDR2 SYGVKD.

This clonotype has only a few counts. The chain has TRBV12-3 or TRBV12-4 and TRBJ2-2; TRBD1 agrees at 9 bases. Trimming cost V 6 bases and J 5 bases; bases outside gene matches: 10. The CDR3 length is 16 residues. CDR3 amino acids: CASRNRDRDKTGELFF. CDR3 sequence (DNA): TGTGCCAGCAGGAACCGGGACAGGGACAAGACCGGGGAGCTGTTTTTT.